The present T cell receptor (beta chain) was sequenced within a study of shared clonotypes between healthy human individuals. Germline CDR1 and CDR2: MNHEY and SMNVEV (reference sequence). After removal of 6 bases from V and 3 bases from J, the junction contained 8 bases not matched to a gene. The length of the CDR3 is 15 residues. Sequencing used immunoSEQ multiplex PCR; TCRdb keeps in-frame clones, though not all of them. Of about 1.1 million clones listed, about 80% are singletons. The genes are TRBV27 and TRBJ1-5, with 7 bases fitting TRBD1. The clonotype originates from a man between 18 and 35 years old in good health. Some clones in this sample may be carry-over from other donors' samples. Material for sequencing was memory CD4+ T cells from PBMCs. Subset in this sample: CD45RA-negative fraction. The CDR3 loop reads CASRYLGQHNQPQHF. In DNA form, the CDR3 reads TGTGCCAGCAGGTACTTGGGACAGCACAATCAGCCCCAGCATTTT.